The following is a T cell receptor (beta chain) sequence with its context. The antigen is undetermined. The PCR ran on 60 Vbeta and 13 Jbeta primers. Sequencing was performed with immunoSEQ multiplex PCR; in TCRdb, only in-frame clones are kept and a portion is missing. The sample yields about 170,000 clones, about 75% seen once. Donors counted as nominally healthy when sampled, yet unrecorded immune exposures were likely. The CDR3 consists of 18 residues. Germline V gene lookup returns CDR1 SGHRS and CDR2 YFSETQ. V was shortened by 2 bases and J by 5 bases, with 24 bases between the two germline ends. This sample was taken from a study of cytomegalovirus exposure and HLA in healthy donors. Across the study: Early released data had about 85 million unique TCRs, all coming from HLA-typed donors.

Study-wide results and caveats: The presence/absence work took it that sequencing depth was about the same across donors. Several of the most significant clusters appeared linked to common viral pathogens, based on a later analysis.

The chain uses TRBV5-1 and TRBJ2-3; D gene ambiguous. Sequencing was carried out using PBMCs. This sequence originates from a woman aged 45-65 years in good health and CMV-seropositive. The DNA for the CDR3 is TGCGCCAGCAGCTTTAGTACGGGTAAACGGCCGTGGAGAGATACGCAGTATTTT. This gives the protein CASSFSTGKRPWRDTQYF. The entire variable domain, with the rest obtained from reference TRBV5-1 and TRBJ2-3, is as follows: KAGVTQTPRYLIKTRGQQVTLSCSPISGHRSVSWYQQTPGQGLQFLFEYFSETQRNKGNFPGRFSGRQFSNSRSEMNVSTLELGDSALYLCASSFSTGKRPWRDTQYFGPGTRLTVL.